This T cell receptor (beta chain) is from a study of blood T cell repertoires in COVID-19. After removal of 0 bases from V and 7 bases from J, the junction contained 6 bases not matched to a gene. Germline V gene data show CDR1 as MGHRA and CDR2 as YSYEKL. This CDR3 is built from 15 residues. Authors' methods: Using reference gene primer amplification, nucleated cell counts were estimated. TCRdb keeps only in-frame clones here, not all; method: immunoSEQ multiplex PCR. The V and J calls and clone size were taken over from that table, and D and trimming were inferred from the DNA. The data contain about 430,000 clones, over 85% of them singletons. Patients in Seattle were enrolled during active infection, then followed longitudinally.

The chain joins TRBV4-1 to TRBJ1-5, with TRBD1 matching over 7 bases. The clonotype originates from a man between 18 and 35 years old with COVID-19, enrolled during active disease. Sequenced: peripheral blood. The CDR3 DNA reads TGCGCCAGCAGCCAAGATGGGACAGCCTACCAGCCCCAGCATTTT. Amino acid sequence: CASSQDGTAYQPQHF.